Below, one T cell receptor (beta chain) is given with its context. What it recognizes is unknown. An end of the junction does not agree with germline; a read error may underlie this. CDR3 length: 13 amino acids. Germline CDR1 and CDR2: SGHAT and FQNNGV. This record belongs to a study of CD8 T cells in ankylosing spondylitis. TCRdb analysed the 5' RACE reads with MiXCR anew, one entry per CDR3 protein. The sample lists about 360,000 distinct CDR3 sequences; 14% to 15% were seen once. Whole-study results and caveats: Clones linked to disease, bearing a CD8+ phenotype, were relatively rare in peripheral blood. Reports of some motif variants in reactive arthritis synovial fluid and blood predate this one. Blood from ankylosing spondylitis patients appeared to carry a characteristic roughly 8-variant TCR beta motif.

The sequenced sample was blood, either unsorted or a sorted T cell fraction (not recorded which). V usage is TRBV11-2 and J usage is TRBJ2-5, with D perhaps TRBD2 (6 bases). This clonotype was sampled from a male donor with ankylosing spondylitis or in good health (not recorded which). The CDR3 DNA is TGTACCAGCAGCTTAGTAGCGGAAGAGACCCAGTACTTC. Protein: CTSSLVAEETQYF.